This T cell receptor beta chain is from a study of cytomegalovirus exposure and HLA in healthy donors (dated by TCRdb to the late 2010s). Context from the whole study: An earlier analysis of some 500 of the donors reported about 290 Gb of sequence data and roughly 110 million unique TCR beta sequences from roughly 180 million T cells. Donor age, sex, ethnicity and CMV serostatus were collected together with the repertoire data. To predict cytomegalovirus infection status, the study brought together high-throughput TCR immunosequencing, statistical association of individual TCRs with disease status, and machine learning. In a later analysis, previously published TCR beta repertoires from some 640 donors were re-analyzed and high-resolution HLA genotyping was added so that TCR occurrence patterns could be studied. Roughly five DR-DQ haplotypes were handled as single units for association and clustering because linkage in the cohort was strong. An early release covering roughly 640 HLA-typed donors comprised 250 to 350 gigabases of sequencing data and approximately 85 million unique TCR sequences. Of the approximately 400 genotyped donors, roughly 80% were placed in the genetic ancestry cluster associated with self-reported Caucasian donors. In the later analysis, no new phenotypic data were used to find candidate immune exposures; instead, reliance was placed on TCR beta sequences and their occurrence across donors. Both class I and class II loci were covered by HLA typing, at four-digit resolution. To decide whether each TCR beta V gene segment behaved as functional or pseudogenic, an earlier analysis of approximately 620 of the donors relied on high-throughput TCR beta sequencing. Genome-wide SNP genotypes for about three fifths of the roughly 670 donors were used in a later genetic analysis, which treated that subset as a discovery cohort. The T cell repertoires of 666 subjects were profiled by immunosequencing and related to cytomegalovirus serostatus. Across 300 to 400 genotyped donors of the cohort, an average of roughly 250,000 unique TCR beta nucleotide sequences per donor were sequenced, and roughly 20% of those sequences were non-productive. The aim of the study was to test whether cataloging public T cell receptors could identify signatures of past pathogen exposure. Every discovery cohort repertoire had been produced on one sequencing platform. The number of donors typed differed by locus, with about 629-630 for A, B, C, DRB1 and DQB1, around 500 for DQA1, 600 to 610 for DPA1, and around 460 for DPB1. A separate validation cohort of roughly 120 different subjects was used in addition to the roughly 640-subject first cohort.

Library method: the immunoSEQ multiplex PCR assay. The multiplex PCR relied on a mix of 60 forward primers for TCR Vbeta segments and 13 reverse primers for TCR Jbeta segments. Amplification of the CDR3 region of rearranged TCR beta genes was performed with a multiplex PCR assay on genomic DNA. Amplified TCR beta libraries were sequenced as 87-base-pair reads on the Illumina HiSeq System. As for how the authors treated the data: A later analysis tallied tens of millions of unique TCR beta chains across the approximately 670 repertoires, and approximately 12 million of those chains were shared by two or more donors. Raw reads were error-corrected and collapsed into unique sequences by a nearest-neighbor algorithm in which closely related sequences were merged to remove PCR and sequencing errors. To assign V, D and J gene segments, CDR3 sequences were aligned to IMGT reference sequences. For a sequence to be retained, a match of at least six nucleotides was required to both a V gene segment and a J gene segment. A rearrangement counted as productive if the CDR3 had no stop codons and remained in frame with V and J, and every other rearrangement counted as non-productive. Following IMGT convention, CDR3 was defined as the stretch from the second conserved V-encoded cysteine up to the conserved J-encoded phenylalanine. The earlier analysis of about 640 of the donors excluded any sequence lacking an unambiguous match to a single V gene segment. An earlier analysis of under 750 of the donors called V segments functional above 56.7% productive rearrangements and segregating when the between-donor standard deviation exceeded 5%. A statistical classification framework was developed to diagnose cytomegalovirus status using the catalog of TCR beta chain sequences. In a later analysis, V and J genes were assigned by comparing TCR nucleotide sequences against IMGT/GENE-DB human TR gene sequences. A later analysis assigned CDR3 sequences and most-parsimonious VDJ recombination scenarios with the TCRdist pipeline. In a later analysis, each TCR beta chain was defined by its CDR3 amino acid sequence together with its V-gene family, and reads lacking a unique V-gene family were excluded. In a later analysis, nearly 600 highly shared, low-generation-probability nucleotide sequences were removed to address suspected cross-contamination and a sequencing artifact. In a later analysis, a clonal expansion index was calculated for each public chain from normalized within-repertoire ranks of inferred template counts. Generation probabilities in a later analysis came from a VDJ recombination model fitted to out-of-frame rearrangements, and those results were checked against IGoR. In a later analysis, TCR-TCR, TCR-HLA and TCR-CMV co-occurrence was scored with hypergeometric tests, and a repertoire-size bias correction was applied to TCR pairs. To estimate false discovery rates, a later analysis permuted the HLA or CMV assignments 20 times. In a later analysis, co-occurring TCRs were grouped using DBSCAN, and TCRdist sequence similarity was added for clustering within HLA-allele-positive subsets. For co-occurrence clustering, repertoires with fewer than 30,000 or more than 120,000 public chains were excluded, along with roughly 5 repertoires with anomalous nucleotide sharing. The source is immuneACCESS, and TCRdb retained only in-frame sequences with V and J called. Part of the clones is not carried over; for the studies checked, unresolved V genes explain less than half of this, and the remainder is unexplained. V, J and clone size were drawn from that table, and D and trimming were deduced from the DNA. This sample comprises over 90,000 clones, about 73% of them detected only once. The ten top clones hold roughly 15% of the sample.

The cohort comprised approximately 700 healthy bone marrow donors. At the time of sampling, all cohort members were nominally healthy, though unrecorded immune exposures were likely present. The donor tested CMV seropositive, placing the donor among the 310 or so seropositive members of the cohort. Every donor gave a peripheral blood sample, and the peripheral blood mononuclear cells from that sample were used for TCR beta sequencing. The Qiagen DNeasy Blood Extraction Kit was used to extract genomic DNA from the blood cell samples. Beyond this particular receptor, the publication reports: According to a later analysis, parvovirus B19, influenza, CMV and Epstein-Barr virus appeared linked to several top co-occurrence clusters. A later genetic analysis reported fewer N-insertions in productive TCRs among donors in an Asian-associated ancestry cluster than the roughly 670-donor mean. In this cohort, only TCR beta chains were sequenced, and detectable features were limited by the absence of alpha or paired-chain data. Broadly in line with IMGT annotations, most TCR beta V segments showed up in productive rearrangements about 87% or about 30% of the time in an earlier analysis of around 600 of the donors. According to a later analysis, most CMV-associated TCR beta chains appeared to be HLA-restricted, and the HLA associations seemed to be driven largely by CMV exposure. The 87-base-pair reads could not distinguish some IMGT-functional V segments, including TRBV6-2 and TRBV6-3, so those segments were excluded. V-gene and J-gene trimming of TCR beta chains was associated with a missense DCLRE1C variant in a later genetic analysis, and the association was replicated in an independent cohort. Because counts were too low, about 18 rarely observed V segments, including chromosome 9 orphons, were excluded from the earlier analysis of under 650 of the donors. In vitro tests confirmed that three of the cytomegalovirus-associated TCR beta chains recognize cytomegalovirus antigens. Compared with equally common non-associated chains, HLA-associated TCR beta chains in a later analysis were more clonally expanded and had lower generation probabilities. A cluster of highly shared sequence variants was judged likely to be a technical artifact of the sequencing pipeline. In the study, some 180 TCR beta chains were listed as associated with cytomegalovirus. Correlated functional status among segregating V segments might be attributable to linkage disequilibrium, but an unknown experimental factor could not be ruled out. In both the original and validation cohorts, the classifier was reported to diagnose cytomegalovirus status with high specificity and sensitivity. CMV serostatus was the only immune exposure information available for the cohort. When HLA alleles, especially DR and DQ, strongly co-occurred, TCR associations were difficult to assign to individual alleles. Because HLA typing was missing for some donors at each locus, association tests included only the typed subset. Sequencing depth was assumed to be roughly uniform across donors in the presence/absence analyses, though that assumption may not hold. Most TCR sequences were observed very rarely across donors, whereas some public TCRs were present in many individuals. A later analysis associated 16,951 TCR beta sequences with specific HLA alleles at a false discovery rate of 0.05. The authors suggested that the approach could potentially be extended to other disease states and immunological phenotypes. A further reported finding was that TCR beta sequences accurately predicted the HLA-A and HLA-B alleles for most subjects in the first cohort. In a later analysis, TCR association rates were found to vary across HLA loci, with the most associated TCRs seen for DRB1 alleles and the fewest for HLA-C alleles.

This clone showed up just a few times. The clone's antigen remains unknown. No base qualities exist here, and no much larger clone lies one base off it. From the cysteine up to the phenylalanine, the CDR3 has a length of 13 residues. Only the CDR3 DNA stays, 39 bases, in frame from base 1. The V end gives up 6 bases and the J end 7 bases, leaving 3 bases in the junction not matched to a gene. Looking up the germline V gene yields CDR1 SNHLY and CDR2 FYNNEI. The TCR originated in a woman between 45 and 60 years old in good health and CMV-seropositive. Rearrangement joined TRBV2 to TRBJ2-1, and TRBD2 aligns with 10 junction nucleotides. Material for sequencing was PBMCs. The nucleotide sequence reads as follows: TGTGCCAGCAGGCTAGCGGGAGTTAATGAGCAGTTCTTC. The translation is CASRLAGVNEQFF.